This TCR beta chain is drawn from a study of blood T cell repertoires in COVID-19. Here immunoSEQ multiplex PCR was the method, and the copy in TCRdb shows in-frame clones only, minus some. The sample has about 400,000 clones, over 85% seen once. Grouping used clinical history reported by participants in a survey and questionnaire. Symptom resolution, clearance, or two negative PCRs marked donors in Cohort 3 as recovered. The CDR3 is 14 amino acids. V lost 5 bases, J lost 0 bases, and 10 bases lay in between. Germline CDR1 reads SEHNR; CDR2 reads FQNEAQ (reference sequence). Sample: PBMCs or T cells enriched from blood (not recorded which). This chain connects TRBV7-9 to TRBJ1-1; D unclear. This clonotype was obtained from a woman aged 25 to 45 who had recovered from COVID-19. The chain's CDR3 is CASSPRVVNTEAFF. The CDR3 DNA reads TGTGCCAGCAGCCCACGGGTTGTGAACACTGAAGCTTTCTTT.